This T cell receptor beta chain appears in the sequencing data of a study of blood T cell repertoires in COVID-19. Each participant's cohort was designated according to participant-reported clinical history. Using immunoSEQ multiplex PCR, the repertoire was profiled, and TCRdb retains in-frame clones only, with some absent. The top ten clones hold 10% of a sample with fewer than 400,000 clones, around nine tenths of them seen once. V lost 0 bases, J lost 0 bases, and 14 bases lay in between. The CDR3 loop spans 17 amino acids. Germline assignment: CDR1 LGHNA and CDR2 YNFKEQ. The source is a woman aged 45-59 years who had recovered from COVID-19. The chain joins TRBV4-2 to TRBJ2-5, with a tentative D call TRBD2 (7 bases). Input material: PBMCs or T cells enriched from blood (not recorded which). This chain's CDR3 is CASSQEGGGSYQETQYF. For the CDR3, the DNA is TGTGCCAGCAGCCAAGAGGGCGGGGGCAGCTACCAAGAGACCCAGTACTTC.